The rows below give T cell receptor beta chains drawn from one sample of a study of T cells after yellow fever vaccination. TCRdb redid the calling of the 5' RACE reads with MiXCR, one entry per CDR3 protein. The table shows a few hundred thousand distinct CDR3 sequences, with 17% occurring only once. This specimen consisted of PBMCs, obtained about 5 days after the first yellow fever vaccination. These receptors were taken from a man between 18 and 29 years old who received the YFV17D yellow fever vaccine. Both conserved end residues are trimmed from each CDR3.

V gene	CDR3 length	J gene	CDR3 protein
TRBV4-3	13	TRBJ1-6	ASSQWAGFNSPLH
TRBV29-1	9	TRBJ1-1	SVKVQGEAF
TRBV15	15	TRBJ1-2	ATSRSPPGQGAHGYT
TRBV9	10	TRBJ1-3	ASKGDGNTIY
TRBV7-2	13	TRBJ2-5	ASSTGQLYQETQY
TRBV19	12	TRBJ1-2	ASSGPGQGFGYT
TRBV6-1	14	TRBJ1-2	ASSEPRDRGDYGYT
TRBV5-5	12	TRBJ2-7	ASSRGQASYEQY
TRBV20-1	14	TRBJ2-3	SATPLSAGAADTQY
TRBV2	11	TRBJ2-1	ASSDWEDNEQF
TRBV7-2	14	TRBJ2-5	ASSFQLAGDRETQY
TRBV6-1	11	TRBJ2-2	ASSESATGELF
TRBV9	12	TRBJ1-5	ASSGWGSNQPQH
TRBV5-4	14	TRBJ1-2	ASTDRDRELRYGYT
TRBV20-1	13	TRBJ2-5	SARASAGYQETQY
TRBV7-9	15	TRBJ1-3	ASSLATGSVSGNTIY
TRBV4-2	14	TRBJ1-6	ASSQDSGRVSSPLH
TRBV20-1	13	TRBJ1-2	SATLQGQANYGYT
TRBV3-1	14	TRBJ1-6	ASSQGNLRGNSPLH
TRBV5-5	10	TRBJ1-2	ASSRGGVGYT
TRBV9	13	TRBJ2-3	ASSVYDREADTQY
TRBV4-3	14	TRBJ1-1	ASSQDRVGRAPEAF
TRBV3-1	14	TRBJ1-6	ASSKSTAQRGSPLH
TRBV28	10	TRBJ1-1	ASSPRAQRAF
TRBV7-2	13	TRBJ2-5	ASSGQAGGLETQY
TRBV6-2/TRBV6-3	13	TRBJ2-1	ASSWTSGGYNEQF
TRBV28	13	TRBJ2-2	ASSLGRQGVGELF
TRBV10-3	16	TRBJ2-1	AISESTPWQDGTNEQF
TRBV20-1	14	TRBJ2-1	SARDIARSGYNEQF
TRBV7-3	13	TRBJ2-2	ASSSPSTASGELF
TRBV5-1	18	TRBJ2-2	ASSLALSSGGAGDTGELF
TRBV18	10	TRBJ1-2	ASSGASRDYT
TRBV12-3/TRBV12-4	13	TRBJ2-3	ASRPPGQSTDTQY
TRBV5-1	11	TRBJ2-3	ASFASGGAQQY
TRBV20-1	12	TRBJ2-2	SARPSGVPGELF
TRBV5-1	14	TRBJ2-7	ASNFGLVRDIYEQY
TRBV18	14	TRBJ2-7	ASSQTGAGSSYEQY
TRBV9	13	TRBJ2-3	ASSVDLAGADTQY
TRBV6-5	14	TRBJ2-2	ASSSIRTTNTGELF